This T cell receptor beta chain was sequenced for a study of beta chain features in type 1 diabetes. The germline CDR1 and CDR2 sequences are SGHRS and YFSETQ. Germline trimming cut 4 bases from V and 4 bases from J; bases unmatched to any gene: 11. CDR3 length equals 16 residues. About this clone: Its antigen is unidentified.

Every bit of the isolated RNA underwent reverse transcription, so sequencing read expressed TCRB transcripts. Measured with immunoSEQ multiplex PCR; TCRdb has only the in-frame clones, and not every one. The sample has hundreds of thousands of clones; about 10% are singletons. Findings and limits, study-wide: Junctions at VDJ sites from type 1 diabetes patients had fewer insertions and more deletions.

The sample taken for sequencing was naive CD4+ T cells from blood. The sequence was obtained from a woman aged 30 to 39 in good health. V and J are TRBV5-1 and TRBJ2-3, with TRBD2 matching 8 bases. Here the CDR3 reads CASSRRLAGNSDTQYF. CDR3 nucleotide sequence: TGCGCCAGCAGCCGGCGATTAGCGGGAAACTCAGATACGCAGTATTTT.